The 3 T cell receptor beta chains in this list originate from one sample, sequenced in a study of cytomegalovirus exposure and HLA in healthy donors (TCRdb year 2017). The library was prepared using the immunoSEQ multiplex PCR assay. The multiplex PCR relied on a mix of 60 forward primers for TCR Vbeta segments and 13 reverse primers for TCR Jbeta segments. Held by TCRdb, this immuneACCESS table contains in-frame sequences only and omits some clones. Under half of the omission traces to an unresolved V gene where checked; the cause of the rest is unknown. The sample table gives around 70,000 clones. The ten largest clones add up to 3.5% to 4% of the sample. The sequencing input was PBMCs. These receptors all come from a female donor in good health and CMV-seropositive.

The chain links TRBV19 to TRBJ2-7, with a tentative D call TRBD1 (6 bases). Germline CDR1 and CDR2: LNHDA and SQIVND (reference sequence). Trimming removed 3 bases at V and 1 base at J, with 13 bases between. CDR3 length: 15 residues. The CDR3 DNA follows: TGTGCCAGTAGTATTAGTGGACAGACATCCTACGAGCAGTACTTC. Its translation: CASSISGQTSYEQYF.

The chain links TRBV29-1 to TRBJ2-7; TRBD1 matches at 11 bases. J lost 4 bases, V lost 5 bases, and 7 bases had no gene match. CDR1 and CDR2 (germline): SQVTM, ANQGSEA. The CDR3 covers 14 residues. The CDR3 region has the DNA TGCAGCGTTTCCGGGACAGGGGGGCTATACGAGCAGTACTTC. This codes for CSVSGTGGLYEQYF.

The V and J genes are TRBV6-5 and TRBJ2-7, with D tentatively TRBD2 (5 bases). V lost 7 bases and J lost 0, with 16 bases in between. Germline V gene lookup returns CDR1 MNHEY and CDR2 SVGAGI. The CDR3 sequence is 15 residues long. CDR3 sequence: CASTPSRRASYEQYF. The CDR3 nucleotides are TGTGCCAGCACCCCGTCCAGGCGGGCCTCCTACGAGCAGTACTTC.